The 5 T cell receptor beta chains below were found in one sample sequenced in a study of shared clonotypes between healthy human individuals. Method: immunoSEQ multiplex PCR; TCRdb's copy keeps in-frame clones and lacks some. The data show approximately 1.5 million clones, nearly 99% seen once. What was sequenced was naive CD4+ T cells sorted from blood. Subset defined: CD45RA+ positively selected. The receptors shown here come from a man aged 25-45 years in good health.

This clone was counted once. The V and J genes are TRBV19 and TRBJ1-2, with D unresolved. V lost 5 bases and J lost 4, with 11 bases in between. The CDR3 has 13 amino acids. Per the germline V gene, CDR1 is LNHDA and CDR2 is SQIVND (reference sequence). CDR3 residues: CASSQPGRYGYTF. In nucleotides, the CDR3 is TGTGCCAGTAGTCAGCCAGGTCGCTATGGCTACACCTTC.

V gene TRBV29-1 combines with J gene TRBJ1-1, with D unresolved. The germline V gene encodes CDR1 SQVTM and CDR2 ANQGSEA. This CDR3 spans 13 amino acids. V was shortened by 4 bases and J by 1 base, with 10 bases between the two germline ends. CDR3 in amino acids: CSVVGQPNTEAFF. Here the CDR3 DNA reads TGCAGCGTTGTCGGGCAGCCGAACACTGAAGCTTTCTTT.

The chain couples TRBV5-4 to TRBJ1-1; possible D gene TRBD1, 5 bases. Trimming shortened V by 1 base and J by 5 bases, and 12 bases separated the two germline ends. The CDR3 consists of 14 residues. CDR1 and CDR2 from the germline V gene are SGHNT and YYREEE (reference sequence). Here the CDR3 reads CASSLMGGRTEAFF. The CDR3, as DNA: TGTGCCAGCAGCTTGATGGGGGGACGGACTGAAGCTTTCTTT.

The rearrangement joins TRBV5-4 to TRBJ2-7; 10 nucleotides match TRBD1. This CDR3 region has 15 residues. CDR1 is SGHNT and CDR2 is YYREEE in the germline V gene (reference sequence). V was clipped by 0 bases and J by 6 bases; unmatched bases: 6. The CDR3 loop is CASSLAGTGVGEQYF. The CDR3 bases are TGTGCCAGCAGCTTGGCCGGGACAGGGGTCGGCGAGCAGTACTTC.

A single count supports this clone. The chain employs TRBV7-9 and TRBJ1-1; D not resolved. The ends were cut back, 5 bases at V and 8 bases at J, with 15 bases in the middle. Germline CDR1 is SEHNR and CDR2 is FQNEAQ (reference sequence). The CDR3 is made up of 13 amino acids. CDR3 nucleotides: TGTGCCAGCAGCCCAATAAGGCTTGCGGAAGCTTTCTTT. Translation: CASSPIRLAEAFF.